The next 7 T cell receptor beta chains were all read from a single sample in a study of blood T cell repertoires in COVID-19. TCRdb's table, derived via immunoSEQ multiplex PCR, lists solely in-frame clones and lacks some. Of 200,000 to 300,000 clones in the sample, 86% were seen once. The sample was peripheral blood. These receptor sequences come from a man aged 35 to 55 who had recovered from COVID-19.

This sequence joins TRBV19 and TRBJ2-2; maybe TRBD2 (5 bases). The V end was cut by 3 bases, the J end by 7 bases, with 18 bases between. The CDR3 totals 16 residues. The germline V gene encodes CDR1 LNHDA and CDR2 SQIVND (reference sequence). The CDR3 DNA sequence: TGTGCCAGTAGTATCGTAGAACGGAGGTATCACGGGGAGCTGTTTTTT. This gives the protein CASSIVERRYHGELFF.

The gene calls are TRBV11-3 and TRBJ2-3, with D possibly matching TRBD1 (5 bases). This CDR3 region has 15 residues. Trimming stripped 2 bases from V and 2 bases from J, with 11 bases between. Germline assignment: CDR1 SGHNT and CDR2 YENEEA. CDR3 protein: CASSLRDSHTDTQYF. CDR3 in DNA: TGTGCCAGCAGCTTACGAGACAGTCACACAGATACGCAGTATTTT.

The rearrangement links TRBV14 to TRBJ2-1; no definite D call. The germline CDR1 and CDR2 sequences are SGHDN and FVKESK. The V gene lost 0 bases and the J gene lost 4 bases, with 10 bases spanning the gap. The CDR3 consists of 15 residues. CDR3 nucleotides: TGTGCCAGCAGCCAAGATGTCCAACGGTACAATGAGCAGTTCTTC. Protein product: CASSQDVQRYNEQFF.

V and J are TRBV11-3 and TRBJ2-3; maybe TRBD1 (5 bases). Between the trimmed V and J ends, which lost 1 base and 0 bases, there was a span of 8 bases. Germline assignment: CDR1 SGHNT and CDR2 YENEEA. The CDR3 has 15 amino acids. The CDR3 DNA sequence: TGTGCCAGCAGCTTAGGCAGGGCTAGCACAGATACGCAGTATTTT. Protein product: CASSLGRASTDTQYF.

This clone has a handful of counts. CDR3: CASSPGQGAWGTGELFF. DNA of the CDR3: TGTGCCAGCAGCCCTGGGCAGGGGGCCTGGGGAACCGGGGAGCTGTTTTTT. The chain couples TRBV11-2 to TRBJ2-2; 8 bases align to TRBD1. Germline assignment: CDR1 SGHAT and CDR2 FQNNGV. The length of the CDR3 is 17 residues. Unmatched junction bases numbered 13, after V lost 5 bases and J lost 5 bases.

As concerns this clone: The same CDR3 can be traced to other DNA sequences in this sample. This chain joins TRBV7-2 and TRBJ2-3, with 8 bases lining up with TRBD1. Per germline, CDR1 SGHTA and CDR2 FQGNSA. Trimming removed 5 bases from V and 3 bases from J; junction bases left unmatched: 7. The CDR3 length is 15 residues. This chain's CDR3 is CASSAQGGRTDTQYF. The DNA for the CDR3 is TGTGCCAGCAGCGCACAGGGGGGTAGAACAGATACGCAGTATTTT.

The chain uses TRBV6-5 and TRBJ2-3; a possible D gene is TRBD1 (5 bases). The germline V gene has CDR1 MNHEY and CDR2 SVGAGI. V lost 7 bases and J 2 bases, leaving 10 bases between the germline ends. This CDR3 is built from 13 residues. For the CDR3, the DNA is TGTGCCAGCATCCAGGGAATCACAGATACGCAGTATTTT. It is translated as CASIQGITDTQYF.